The entry below describes one T cell receptor beta chain. It has no known antigen specificity. No quality values exist for individual bases; no much larger clone is one base distant. Collaborating institutions collected whole blood in K2EDTA tubes following their own protocols. For TCRbeta analysis, collaborator samples were shipped as frozen whole blood, as isolated PBMCs, or as DNA extracted from either sample type. Based on the germline V gene, the CDR1 and CDR2 sequences are SGHDT and YYEEEE. Deletion took 0 bases off V and 1 base off J, with a span of 12 bases between the germline ends. The CDR3 holds 16 amino acids from the cysteine to the phenylalanine. Only the CDR3 region is kept as DNA, spanning 48 bases read in frame from base 1. The sample is drawn from a study of blood T cell repertoires in COVID-19 (dated by TCRdb to about 2020). Background for the entire study: The collaborator samples originated in the United States, Italy and Spain and spanned the acute and convalescent phases of COVID-19. The prospective study material was composed of cDNA or gDNA derived from T cells, B-cell-depleted T cells, or PBMCs. Subjects who had been exposed to COVID-19, were actively infected with it, or had recovered from it provided the deeply sampled blood TCRbeta repertoires that made up the dataset. The repertoires were released in a freely available public database meant as a resource for research on the immune response to SARS-CoV-2. Samples were obtained from the ongoing ImmuneRACE study (first 160 participants) and from over 1,000 subjects provided by 6 global collaborators. Sample metadata almost always included a de-identified subject ID, COVID-19 status, age in years and sex. Where available, HLA class I and class II types were taken from metadata supplied by the sample provider and were not determined by assay-based typing. Broad study findings and their caveats: How much clinical and demographic metadata was included differed by source and by participant, and the metadata was provided uncurated.

The immunoSEQ Assay, a bias-controlled multiplex PCR, was used to amplify TCRbeta CDR3 regions from genomic DNA. The source study handled its data this way. The number of nucleated cells in each sample was estimated from the amplification of reference gene primers within the assay. Sequence reads were collapsed and filtered to measure the absolute abundance of every unique TCRbeta CDR3 rearrangement. For each sample, productive Simpson clonality was calculated as the square root of Simpson's diversity index across productive rearrangements. As stored in TCRdb, this immuneACCESS dataset retains in-frame rearrangements with V and J assigned. A fraction of the clones does not appear; measured against another copy, unresolved V genes explain less than half of the discrepancy, and the remainder lacks a known reason. The DNA gave D and trimming, while V, J and clone size come from that table. Here the sample has 250,000 to 300,000 clones; just over 85% occur a single time. The ten largest clones capture around 3% of the sample.

The origin of this receptor is a woman in her 30s with active or convalescent COVID-19. The chain couples TRBV5-6 to TRBJ2-3; TRBD2 is perhaps the D gene, given 5 matching bases. The sample taken for sequencing was peripheral blood. CDR3 protein: CASSLGRLSGTDTQYF. Read as DNA, the sequence is TGTGCCAGCAGCTTGGGCCGACTAAGCGGCACAGATACGCAGTATTTT.